The present TCR beta chain was sequenced within a study of shared clonotypes between healthy human individuals. Study results and caveats: Generation probabilities of non-shared clonotypes were lower (relative to those shared by all four donors). Rarefaction gave evidence that sorted-subset sequencing remained incomplete despite large depth.

Here immunoSEQ multiplex PCR was the method, and the copy in TCRdb shows in-frame clones only, minus some. The sample carries fewer than 1.4 million clones, approximately 78% recorded once. Trimming shortened V by 3 bases and J by 7 bases, and 23 bases separated the two germline ends. This CDR3 is built from 17 residues. Germline V gene sequence: CDR1 SGHRS, CDR2 YFSETQ. This clone was seen only a few times. Its antigen is unknown. What was sequenced was memory CD4+ T cells from PBMCs. Sample subset: CD45RA-negative fraction. This sequence was found in a man in his late teens or twenties in good health. Some clones in this sample may be carry-over from other donors' samples. This chain connects TRBV5-1 to TRBJ2-4, with D tentatively TRBD2 (5 bases). CDR3 DNA sequence: TGCGCCAGCAGCTCAGAATCCTCACCAGGAGGTTGGAACATTCAGTACTTC. It translates to CASSSESSPGGWNIQYF.